The TCR beta chain under discussion was sequenced for a study of shared clonotypes between healthy human individuals. The wider study: Each donor's CD8 memory used one plate, CD8 naive two, each CD4 subset three.

The repertoire was sequenced with immunoSEQ multiplex PCR; TCRdb's copy has only in-frame clones and lacks some. This sample has 800,000 to 950,000 clones, with roughly 96% found just once. The germline CDR1 and CDR2 sequences are SGHTA and FQGNSA. The J segment lost 3 bases and the V segment lost 6 bases, leaving 9 bases of the junction unmatched. There are 15 residues in the CDR3. Terminally differentiated effector memory CD45RA+ cells were excluded from the naive CD8 cells, which were CD45RO-negative and positively selected for CCR7. The clonotype originates from a man aged 30-40 years in good health. Material for sequencing was naive CD8+ T cells sorted from blood. The chain carries TRBV7-2 and TRBJ2-5, with 8 bases lining up with TRBD1. The CDR3 coding sequence is TGTGCCAGCAGACTGCGGGCAGGGGGCGAAGAGACCCAGTACTTC. Its translation: CASRLRAGGEETQYF.